The T cell receptor beta chain under discussion was sequenced for a study of blood T cell repertoires in COVID-19. Overall study: Samples taken during acute and convalescent COVID-19 were collected in the United States, Italy and Spain. Sample material is recorded as cDNA or gDNA derived from T cells, B-cell-depleted T cells, or PBMCs.

The CDR3 totals 16 residues. CDR1 is SGHAT, CDR2 FQNNGV, per germline. V trimming: 1 base; J trimming: 1 base; junction bases outside the gene matches: 3. In the study's own analysis: Nucleated cell counts were estimated from reference gene primer amplification. Sequencing was performed with immunoSEQ multiplex PCR; in TCRdb, only in-frame clones are kept and a portion is missing. V and J calls and clone size are those listed in that table; D and trimming were worked out from the DNA. The top ten clones hold around 20% of a sample with some 80,000 clones, about four fifths of them seen once. The sequenced material came from peripheral blood. The receptor was isolated from a woman older than 75 with active or convalescent COVID-19. This rearrangement joins TRBV11-2 to TRBJ1-3; 8 nucleotides line up with TRBD1. As DNA, the CDR3 is TGTGCCAGCAGCTTAGGGACAGGGTGGTCTGGAAACACCATATATTTT. It encodes CASSLGTGWSGNTIYF.